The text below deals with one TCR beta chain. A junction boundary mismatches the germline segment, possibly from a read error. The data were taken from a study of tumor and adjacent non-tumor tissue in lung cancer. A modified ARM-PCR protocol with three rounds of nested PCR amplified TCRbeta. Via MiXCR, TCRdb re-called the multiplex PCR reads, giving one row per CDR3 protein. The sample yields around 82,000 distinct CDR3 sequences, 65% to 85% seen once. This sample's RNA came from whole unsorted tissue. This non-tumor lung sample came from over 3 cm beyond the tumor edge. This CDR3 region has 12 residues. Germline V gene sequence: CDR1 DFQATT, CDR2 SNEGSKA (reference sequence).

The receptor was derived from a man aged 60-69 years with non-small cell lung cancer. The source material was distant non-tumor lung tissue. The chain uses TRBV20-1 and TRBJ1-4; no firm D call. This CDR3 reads CSARGTDEKLIF. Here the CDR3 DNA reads TGCAGTGCTAGAGGGACTGACGAAAAACTGATTTTT.